Listed below are T cell receptor beta chains from one sample, sequenced in a study of lymphopenia after photon versus proton radiotherapy. Generated by immunoSEQ multiplex PCR, the TCRdb table keeps only in-frame clones and is missing some. Found here are tens of thousands of clones, roughly 93% of them singletons; the top ten hold approximately 2.6%. The sample consisted of peripheral blood, taken from a patient treated with photon-based radiotherapy. These receptors were taken from a woman aged 70 to 79 with pancreatic cancer. Both conserved end residues are trimmed from each CDR3. The size of a clone is reported for some rows only, either as once, few or many, or as a class for expanded clones.

v_call clone_size cdr3_aa
TRBV4-1 NA ASSPRSDAMGSRQETQY
TRBV5-4 NA ASSLPLPGQGAQD
TRBV4-3 NA ASSQDWVGGNTGELF
TRBV29-1 NA SVDKRTGPQGRDTEAF
TRBV9 NA ASSRQGPWDEQY
TRBV11-1 NA ASSGPLNSEAF
TRBV6-6 NA ASRGGVSTGELF
TRBV5-1 NA ASSTTRGGPYGYT
TRBV29-1 NA SVEDPGLSYNEQF
TRBV5-8 NA ASSTTRGNIQY
TRBV18 NA ASSLAGGTYEQY
TRBV5-8 once ASSLAGQGASGELF
TRBV5-5 NA ASSLGSSGGINYGYT
TRBV9 once ASSVAGGAGSNEQF
TRBV6-6 NA ASSSLRDTGELF
TRBV27 NA ASSTYRDSYEQY
TRBV4-3 NA ASSQDPPTSGKANTGELF
TRBV30 NA AWSRGLTGELF
TRBV7-3 NA ASSLGVAADTQY
TRBV5-6 once ASSLPSTGNEQF
TRBV7-6 NA ASSLEGQGATTTNEKLF
TRBV30 NA AWSGGYSQPQH
TRBV5-1 once ASSRFQGGTNTGELF
TRBV28 few ASSSGVVGYT
TRBV7-2 NA ASGHRGNYNEQF
TRBV19 NA ASSGVGPPNEQF
TRBV15 few ATSALPLASSYEQY
TRBV5-1 NA ASSLVGAQETQY
TRBV7-3 NA ASSLNGGRRGEQF
TRBV28 NA ASWQVPGHEQF
TRBV4-1 NA ASSQTGTSGGAIWFNERF
TRBV5-6 NA ASSLVSVELF
TRBV11-1 NA ASSPNGTPNTEAF
TRBV30 once AWSGEGPYEQY
TRBV18 NA ASSPVTSGGPYEQY
TRBV6-1 NA ASSEIGTSGTEQY
TRBV7-2 NA ASSLSGTKQETQY
TRBV2 NA ASSERGTGMADTQY
TRBV29-1 few SVKEGAGRTF
TRBV19 NA ASSNGPYTGELF